These T cell receptor beta chains were read from a single sample in a study of cytomegalovirus exposure and HLA in healthy donors. TCRdb keeps only in-frame clones here, not all; method: immunoSEQ multiplex PCR. The sample has 85,000 to 100,000 clones, 64% seen once. The sample consisted of PBMCs. All receptors derive from a man aged 55 to 70 in good health and CMV-seronegative. Both conserved end residues are part of each CDR3. D genes are given only for firm matches. Not all rows give a size; the values are once, few, many and, for expanded clones, a class.

TRBJ2-3 TRBV11-2 NA NA TGTGCCAGCAGCTTAGGTCTCAGGGGATCTTTTAGGGCAGATACGCAGTATTTT CASSLGLRGSFRADTQYF
TRBJ2-5 TRBV7-9 NA NA TGTGCCAGCAGCTTAATGCCCTCAGGAGGGGAGACCCAGTACTTC CASSLMPSGGETQYF
TRBJ2-1 TRBV25-1 NA NA TGTGCCAGCAGGGAGAGTAAGAATGAGCAGTTCTTC CASRESKNEQFF
TRBJ2-3 TRBV7-3 TRBD1 NA TGTGCCAGCAGCTCGACAGGGAGAAGCACAGATACGCAGTATTTT CASSSTGRSTDTQYF
TRBJ2-3 TRBV29-1 TRBD2 few TGCAGCGTTGTGATTCCTAGCGGGCTGAGGATGGGGACAGATACGCAGTATTTT CSVVIPSGLRMGTDTQYF
TRBJ2-7 TRBV10-1 NA once TGCGCCAGCATTCCACTGAGGAGCTCCTACGAGCAGTACTTC CASIPLRSSYEQYF
TRBJ2-3 TRBV10-3 NA NA TGTGCCATCAGCATTGCGGGGCTAGCGACAGATACGCAGTATTTT CAISIAGLATDTQYF
TRBJ1-6 TRBV7-8 NA NA TGTGCCAGCAGCTACCCCTTAGGAGGGAGCTCCTATAATTCACCCCTCCACTTT CASSYPLGGSSYNSPLHF
TRBJ1-3 TRBV27 NA NA TGTGCCAGCAGCCCCGGACGGAGGACTCTCTCTGGAAACACCATATATTTT CASSPGRRTLSGNTIYF
TRBJ2-3 TRBV10-1 TRBD2 NA TGCGCCAGCAGTTTTGGGACTAGCGGGGACACAGATACGCAGTATTTT CASSFGTSGDTDTQYF
TRBJ2-7 TRBV18 NA NA TGTGCCAGCTCACCACTAGGACAATCCTACGAGCAGTACTTC CASSPLGQSYEQYF
TRBJ1-1 TRBV7-9 NA NA TGTGCCAGCAGCTTATTATCGGGGGACACTGAAGCTTTCTTT CASSLLSGDTEAFF
TRBJ2-1 TRBV14 NA NA TGTGCCAGCAGCCCCCTCGAGCGGAGCTACAATGAGCAGTTCTTC CASSPLERSYNEQFF
TRBJ2-7 TRBV28 NA few TGTGCCAGCAGTTTAGCCAGGGTTAGCTCCTACGAGCAGTACTTC CASSLARVSSYEQYF
TRBJ2-1 TRBV11-1 TRBD1 NA TGTGCCAGCAGCTTTCGCGGGGTTGGGACAGGGGGTAGTGAGCAGTTCTTC CASSFRGVGTGGSEQFF
TRBJ1-1 TRBV11-3 NA few TGTGCCAGCAGCCCACGAGGTGGAGGGCCCACTGAAGCTTTCTTT CASSPRGGGPTEAFF
TRBJ1-2 TRBV11-1 TRBD1 NA TGTGCCAGCAGCCGTGACAGGGACTATGGCTACACCTTC CASSRDRDYGYTF
TRBJ2-1 TRBV4-1 NA NA TGCGCCAGCAGCCAAGTAACTACCAGGGCTACCTACAATGAGCAGTTCTTC CASSQVTTRATYNEQFF
TRBJ1-6 TRBV28 TRBD1 NA TGTGCCAGCAGGCCTGGGACAGTTGATTCACCCCTCCACTTT CASRPGTVDSPLHF
TRBJ2-7 TRBV7-9 TRBD1 once TGTGCCAGCAGCCCACTATTGACAGGGACCCAACTACTTACCTACGAGCAGTACTTC CASSPLLTGTQLLTYEQYF
TRBJ2-3 TRBV2 NA few TGTGCCACTCCTATAGGTAGCGCAGTAGATACGCAGTATTTT CATPIGSAVDTQYF
TRBJ1-6 TRBV6-1 NA NA TGTGCCAGCAGCGAGGGGGAACATTCACCCCTCCACTTT CASSEGEHSPLHF
TRBJ1-6 TRBV9 TRBD1 NA TGTGCCAGCAGCGTAGCGGGACAGGGGGCCGGTTCACCCCTCCACTTT CASSVAGQGAGSPLHF
TRBJ2-7 TRBV11-2 TRBD1 NA TGTGCCAGCAGGACAGGGGGCTTCCACGAGCAGTACTTC CASRTGGFHEQYF
TRBJ2-5 TRBV7-9 TRBD1 NA TGTGCCAGCAGCTACGGACAGGGAGAGACCCAGTACTTC CASSYGQGETQYF
TRBJ2-3 TRBV5-1 NA once TGCGCCAGCAGACTGGCAACCGGGACTTCTAGCACAGATACGCAGTATTTT CASRLATGTSSTDTQYF
TRBJ2-4 TRBV29-1 NA few TGCAGCGTTGATCTTGAGGGAGCCAAAAACATTCAGTACTTC CSVDLEGAKNIQYF
TRBJ2-3 TRBV9 NA NA TGTGCCAGCAGCGTAGTTACAAATACGCAGTATTTT CASSVVTNTQYF
TRBJ2-3 TRBV4-2 NA few TGTGCCAGCAGCCCGACGGGAGGGGGCAGTGTAGATACGCAGTATTTT CASSPTGGGSVDTQYF
TRBJ1-2 TRBV14 NA NA TGTGCCAGCAGCCAGGAGCCTACCGGTTATGGCTACACCTTC CASSQEPTGYGYTF
TRBJ2-2 TRBV19 TRBD1 NA TGTGCCAGTAGTGCTTGGACAGGCTCCCGCGGGGAGCTGTTTTTT CASSAWTGSRGELFF
TRBJ1-5 TRBV9 NA few TGTGCCAGCAGCGTAGGGGGAGCGGGCAACCAGCCCCAGCATTTT CASSVGGAGNQPQHF
TRBJ1-4 TRBV9 NA few TGTGCCAGCAGCCGGGGAGGGGGAAAACTGTTTTTT CASSRGGGKLFF